This T cell receptor (beta chain) was sequenced during a study of blood T cell repertoires in COVID-19. Across the study: Researchers got acute and convalescent COVID-19 samples from the United States, Italy and Spain. PBMCs, B-cell-depleted T cells, or T cells were the source of the cDNA or gDNA that made up the material.

Authors' data handling: Reference gene primer amplification in the assay estimated nucleated cell counts. Clones were sequenced by immunoSEQ multiplex PCR, and TCRdb holds only the in-frame ones, with some missing. V, J and clone size are taken as reported in that table, and D and trimming were inferred from the DNA itself. Here the sample spans 75,000 to 100,000 clones, 65% to 85% being singletons. V dropped 1 base and J dropped 5 bases, with 12 bases sitting between them. The CDR3 extends over 15 amino acids. The germline V gene has CDR1 SNHLY and CDR2 FYNNEI. Sequenced material: peripheral blood. The chain links TRBV2 to TRBJ2-1, with D possibly being TRBD1 (7 bases). This clonotype was sampled from a woman older than 75 with acute or convalescent COVID-19. CDR3 DNA: TGTGCCAGCAGTGAAGGGCAGGGGGGAAACAATGAGCAGTTCTTC. Translation: CASSEGQGGNNEQFF.